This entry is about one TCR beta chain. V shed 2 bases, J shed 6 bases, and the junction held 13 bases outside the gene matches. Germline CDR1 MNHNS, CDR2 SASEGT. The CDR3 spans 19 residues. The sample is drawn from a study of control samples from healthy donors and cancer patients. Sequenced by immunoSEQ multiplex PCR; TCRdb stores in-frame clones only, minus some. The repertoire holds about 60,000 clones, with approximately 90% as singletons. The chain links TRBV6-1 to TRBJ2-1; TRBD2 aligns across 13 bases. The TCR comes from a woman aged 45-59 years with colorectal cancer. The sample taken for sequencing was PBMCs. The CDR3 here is CASSENLITGTSGINEQFF. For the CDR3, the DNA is TGTGCCAGCAGTGAAAATCTAATAACCGGGACTAGCGGGATCAATGAGCAGTTCTTC.